These 18 T cell receptor beta chains originate from one sample sequenced in a study of cytomegalovirus exposure and HLA in healthy donors. Researchers ran the PCR with 60 Vbeta and 13 Jbeta primers. The data were produced by immunoSEQ multiplex PCR, yet TCRdb's version contains in-frame clones alone and is incomplete. The sample consists of about 130,000 clones, about 85% of them appearing once. The material sequenced was PBMCs. The receptors originated from a man between 18 and 35 years old in good health and CMV-seropositive.

The V call is TRBV25-1, the J call TRBJ2-3; no firm D call. From germline, CDR1 is MGHDK and CDR2 SYGVNS. V shed 5 bases and J shed 1 base, with 10 bases lying between them. CDR3 size: 14 residues. CDR3 region: CASSQWARTDTQYF. CDR3 in DNA: TGTGCCAGCAGTCAATGGGCCCGCACAGATACGCAGTATTTT.

This clone was recorded only once. The chain is built from TRBV19 and TRBJ1-5; a possible D gene is TRBD1 (5 bases). This CDR3 region has 17 residues. Trimming removed 2 bases from V and 0 bases from J, with 14 bases in between. Germline CDR1 reads LNHDA; CDR2 reads SQIVND (reference sequence). The CDR3 protein is CASSIRTGHYSNQPQHF. The CDR3 nucleotides are TGTGCCAGTAGTATACGTACAGGCCACTATAGCAATCAGCCCCAGCATTTT.

V usage is TRBV5-6 and J usage is TRBJ2-2; tentative D call: TRBD2 (6 bases). The germline gives CDR1 SGHDT, CDR2 YYEEEE. The CDR3 has 16 amino acids. V dropped 0 bases and J dropped 2 bases, with 11 bases sitting between them. CDR3 region: CASSLEGGRNTGELFF. CDR3 in DNA: TGTGCCAGCAGCTTGGAGGGAGGCCGTAACACCGGGGAGCTGTTTTTT.

This clone was picked up a small number of times. The rearrangement links TRBV6-1 to TRBJ2-3; TRBD2 matches 10 bases. Germline loops: CDR1 MNHNS, CDR2 SASEGT. The CDR3 is made up of 16 amino acids. Trimming took 3 bases from V and 4 from J; bases not matched to a gene: 7. The CDR3 reads CASSDRAGGPSDTQYF. CDR3 nucleotide sequence: TGTGCCAGCAGTGACCGAGCGGGAGGGCCTTCAGATACGCAGTATTTT.

V and J are TRBV7-2 and TRBJ2-1; 11 positions agree with TRBD2. This CDR3 contains 14 residues. The ends lost 3 bases at V and 9 bases at J; junction bases unmatched: 4. The germline CDR1 and CDR2 sequences are SGHTA and FQGNSA. The CDR3 reads CASSLTSGIGEQFF. The DNA of the CDR3 is TGTGCCAGCAGCTTGACTAGCGGGATTGGTGAGCAGTTCTTC.

The chain recombines TRBV5-5 with TRBJ1-6, with TRBD1 identical over 7 bases. V shed 2 bases and J 8 bases; nucleotides not matched to a gene: 7. Per the germline V gene, CDR1 is SGHKS and CDR2 is YYEKEE (reference sequence). This CDR3 region has 15 residues. This CDR3 reads CASSLINRGYSPLHF. DNA for the CDR3: TGTGCCAGCAGCTTAATAAACAGGGGTTATTCACCCCTCCACTTT.

The chain links TRBV11-2 to TRBJ1-5; D gene uncertain. CDR3 length equals 15 residues. V dropped 5 bases and J dropped 6 bases, with 17 bases sitting between them. Germline V gives CDR1 SGHAT, CDR2 FQNNGV. CDR3 sequence (DNA): TGTGCCAGCAGCCGCGGCGGGGTCGGGGTTCAGCCCCAGCATTTT. This translates into CASSRGGVGVQPQHF.

This clone was recorded only once. The chain has TRBV7-8 and TRBJ1-1; perhaps TRBD1 as D (6 bases). V was pared by 0 bases and J by 4 bases, with 15 bases between. The CDR3 contains 16 residues. Germline lookup yields CDR1 SGHVS and CDR2 FQNEAQ. Here the CDR3 DNA reads TGTGCCAGCAGCTTAGCGGGACGGGCAGGGGTCACTGAAGCTTTCTTT. Residues: CASSLAGRAGVTEAFF.

The gene calls are TRBV6-5 and TRBJ2-1; no firm D call. The CDR3 has 14 residues. Trimming left V 4 bases short and J 5 bases short, with 12 bases between. Germline V lookup: CDR1 MNHEY, CDR2 SVGAGI. CDR3 sequence: CASSFNAMDNEQFF. CDR3 nucleotides: TGTGCCAGCAGTTTTAATGCTATGGACAATGAGCAGTTCTTC.

V is TRBV5-1 and J is TRBJ1-6; a weak D match, TRBD1 (5 bases). Germline CDR1 reads SGHRS; CDR2 reads YFSETQ. The CDR3 has 13 amino acids. The V end lost 7 bases, the J end lost 7 bases, and 12 bases lay between the germline ends. CDR3 in amino acids: CASGWDLNSPLHF. The DNA for the CDR3 is TGCGCCAGCGGCTGGGACTTAAATTCACCCCTCCACTTT.

This chain uses TRBV6-6 with TRBJ2-7; D gene uncertain. CDR3 length: 12 amino acids. V lost 6 bases and J 0 bases, leaving 6 bases between the germline ends. Germline CDR1 reads MNHNY; CDR2 reads SVGAGI (reference sequence). The CDR3 DNA reads as TGTGCCAGCAGCGCCAGCTCCTACGAGCAGTACTTC. It yields the protein CASSASSYEQYF.

V usage is TRBV30 and J usage is TRBJ1-2; 7 positions agree with TRBD1. The junction had 5 bases not matched to a gene; V was cut back by 5 bases and J by 2 bases. Germline V gene data show CDR1 as GTSNPN and CDR2 as SVGIG (reference sequence). This CDR3 has 13 residues. The CDR3 sequence: CAWATGWNYGYTF. CDR3 in DNA: TGTGCCTGGGCGACAGGGTGGAACTATGGCTACACCTTC.

The V gene is TRBV23-1, the J gene TRBJ2-7; TRBD1 is a possible D gene (6 bases). TRBV23-1 is annotated as an ORF whose role is uncertain. The CDR3 sequence is 15 residues long. V was pared by 6 bases and J by 0 bases, with 15 bases between. In DNA form, the CDR3 reads TGCGCCAGCAGCCGGGTGGGGGCATGCTCCTACGAGCAGTACTTC. Encoded protein: CASSRVGACSYEQYF.

The chain has TRBV6-1 and TRBJ2-2; possible D gene TRBD2, 5 bases. Germline V gives CDR1 MNHNS, CDR2 SASEGT. The CDR3 has 14 residues. V lost 3 bases to trimming and J lost 5 bases, with 10 bases between them. CDR3 loop: CASSESGRTGELFF. The CDR3 DNA follows: TGTGCCAGCAGTGAGTCGGGGAGAACCGGGGAGCTGTTTTTT.

This rearrangement joins TRBV9 to TRBJ1-2, with 7 nucleotides matching TRBD1. After removal of 3 bases from V and 4 bases from J, the junction contained 9 bases not matched to a gene. Germline lookup yields CDR1 SGDLS and CDR2 YYNGEE. The CDR3 length is 15 residues. For the CDR3, the DNA is TGTGCCAGCAGCGGACGACAGGGTTATGGCTATGGCTACACCTTC. It is translated as CASSGRQGYGYGYTF. The whole variable domain, filled in from reference TRBV9 and TRBJ1-2, reads DSGVTQTPKHLITATGQRVTLRCSPRSGDLSVYWYQQSLDQGLQFLIQYYNGEERAKGNILERFSAQQFPDLHSELNLSSLELGDSALYFCASSGRQGYGYGYTFGSGTRLTVV.

The DNA of the CDR3 is TGTGCCGGTTTAGGAGGGCAGGGCGACACCGGGGAGCTGTTTTTT. It translates to CAGLGGQGDTGELFF. V gene TRBV6-6 combines with J gene TRBJ2-2, with D tentatively TRBD2 (6 bases). V was clipped by 11 bases and J by 3 bases, with 19 bases between them. CDR1 MNHNY and CDR2 SVGAGI come from the germline V gene (reference sequence). The CDR3 spans 15 residues.

The rearrangement joins TRBV5-4 to TRBJ1-4, with TRBD1 matching 7 bases. Germline values: CDR1 SGHNT, CDR2 YYREEE (reference sequence). V was pared by 0 bases and J by 7 bases, with 3 bases of the junction left unmatched. The CDR3 contains 14 residues. CDR3 sequence (DNA): TGTGCCAGCAGCTTGGGACAGGGAGTTGAAAAACTGTTTTTT. This sequence encodes CASSLGQGVEKLFF.

This clone has more than one count but fewer than ten. V and J are TRBV6-6 and TRBJ1-1; 12 bases are a match to TRBD1. The J segment lost 3 bases and the V segment lost 6 bases, leaving 8 bases of the junction unmatched. This CDR3 contains 16 residues. Germline lookup yields CDR1 MNHNY and CDR2 SVGAGI (reference sequence). This CDR3 is CASSSRDRGRDTEAFF. The CDR3 region has the DNA TGTGCCAGCAGCTCCAGGGACAGGGGGCGCGACACTGAAGCTTTCTTT.